This T cell receptor beta chain was identified in a study of CD8 T cells in Susac syndrome. It was with random hexamers that roughly 0.5 to 1 ug RNA was reverse transcribed. TCR beta CDR3 was amplified by immunoSEQ multiplex PCR. This amplification extended across 54 Vbeta and 13 Jbeta segments. TCRdb re-derived calls from the immunoSEQ multiplex PCR reads in MiXCR, one entry per CDR3 protein. This table holds 250,000 to 300,000 distinct CDR3 sequences, approximately 89% found once. The CDR3 sequence is 15 residues long. The germline gives CDR1 SQVTM, CDR2 ANQGSEA. The V gene lost 1 base and the J gene lost 1 base, with 10 bases spanning the gap. CD8+ and CD4+ T cells taken from blood had their TCR beta sequenced. The patients who served as multiple sclerosis controls were treatment-naive and had stable or active relapsing-remitting disease that fulfilled the revised McDonald criteria.

What was sequenced was CD8+ T cells from PBMCs. V and J are TRBV29-1 and TRBJ2-2, with D tentatively TRBD1 (5 bases). The origin of this receptor is a human donor with multiple sclerosis. This CDR3 is CSVEAADRNTGELFF. The CDR3, as DNA: TGCAGCGTTGAAGCCGCAGACAGGAACACCGGGGAGCTGTTTTTT.